This T cell receptor (beta chain) was retrieved from a study of T cell changes during pregnancy in multiple sclerosis. CDR3 length: 13 residues. V lost 2 bases, J lost 1 base, and 6 bases lay in between. Germline CDR1 MNHEY, CDR2 SMNVEV (reference sequence). TCRdb keeps only in-frame clones here, not all; method: immunoSEQ multiplex PCR. The sample has roughly 28,000 clones; about nine tenths are singletons. The chain links TRBV27 to TRBJ2-7; unclear D gene. The input for sequencing was CD8+ T cells from peripheral blood mononuclear cells, taken before pregnancy. This TCR was sampled from a female donor with multiple sclerosis, enrolled in a pregnancy study. The CDR3 nucleotides read TGTGCCAGCAGTTTAGGCGGTTCCTACGAGCAGTACTTC. Amino acids: CASSLGGSYEQYF.